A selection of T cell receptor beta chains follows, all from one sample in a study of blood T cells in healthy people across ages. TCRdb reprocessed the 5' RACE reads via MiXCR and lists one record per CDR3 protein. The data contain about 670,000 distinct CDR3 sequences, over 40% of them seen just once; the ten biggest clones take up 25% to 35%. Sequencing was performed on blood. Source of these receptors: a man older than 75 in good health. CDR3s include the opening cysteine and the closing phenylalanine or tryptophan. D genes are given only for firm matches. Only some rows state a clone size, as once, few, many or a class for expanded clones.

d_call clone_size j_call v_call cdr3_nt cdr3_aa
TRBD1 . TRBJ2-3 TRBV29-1 TGCAGCGTTGTTGCGGGACAGGGCATAGATACGCAGTATTTT CSVVAGQGIDTQYF
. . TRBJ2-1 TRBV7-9 TGTGCCAGCAGCTTGGAGACTAGATATCTTGAGCAGTTCTTC CASSLETRYLEQFF
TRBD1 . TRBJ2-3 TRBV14 TGTGCCAGCAGCCAAGGGGTTAGGGGGCCCAGAGGGAGAGGCACAGATACGCAGTATTTT CASSQGVRGPRGRGTDTQYF
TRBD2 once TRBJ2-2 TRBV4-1 TGCGCCAGCAGCCGAGAAGCCAGCGGGGTTACCGGTGAGCTGTTTTTT CASSREASGVTGELFF
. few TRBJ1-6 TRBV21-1 TGTGCCAGCATGGGCGCCGATCATAATTCACCCCTCCACTTT CASMGADHNSPLHF
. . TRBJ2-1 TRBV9 TGTGCCAGCAGCGGAGTGGGCCGTGGTGAGCAGTTCTTC CASSGVGRGEQFF
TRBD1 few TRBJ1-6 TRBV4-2 TGTGCCAGCAGCCAACGAGAGCCCCCGGGACAGGGAGGATCACCCCTCCACTTT CASSQREPPGQGGSPLHF
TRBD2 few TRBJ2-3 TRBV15 TGTGCCACCGTAGCGGGTTTTCCAGGAGATACGCAGTATTTT CATVAGFPGDTQYF
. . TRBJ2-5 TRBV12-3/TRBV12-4 TGTGCCAGCAGTTTAGCGGGACTCAGTGGGACCCAGTACTTC CASSLAGLSGTQYF
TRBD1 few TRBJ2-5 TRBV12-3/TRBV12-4 TGTGCCAGCAGTTCCCTCGGGACAGGGGGACAAGAGACCCAGTACTTC CASSSLGTGGQETQYF
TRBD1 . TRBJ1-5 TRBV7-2 TGTGCCAGCAGCCGGACCGGGACAGGGGAAGCTCAGCCCCAGCATTTT CASSRTGTGEAQPQHF
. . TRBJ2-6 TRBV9 TGTGCCAGCAGCGTGGGAATAATGGGGCAGGACAACTCTGGGGCCAACGTCCTGACTTTC CASSVGIMGQDNSGANVLTF
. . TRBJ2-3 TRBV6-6 TGTGCCACCTGGGCCAACCTTCAGTATTTT CATWANLQYF
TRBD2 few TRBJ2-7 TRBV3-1 TGTGCCAGCAGCCAAGAGGGGGCGGGAGGAAGGTACGAGCAGTACTTC CASSQEGAGGRYEQYF
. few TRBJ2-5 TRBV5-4 TGTGCCAGCAGCTTCAGGGTGGGGGCGCGGGAGACCCAGTACTTC CASSFRVGARETQYF
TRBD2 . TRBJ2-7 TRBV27 TGTGCCAGCAGTTTGCGGGAGGGGCCGTACGAGCAGTACTTC CASSLREGPYEQYF
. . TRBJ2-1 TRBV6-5 TGCGCCAGCAGTTCCACCACCGGCAGCGTCAATGAGCAGTTCTTC CASSSTTGSVNEQFF
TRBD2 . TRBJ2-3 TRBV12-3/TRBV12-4 TGTGCCAGCAGTACAAGAGGGAGGGCAGATACGCAGTATTTT CASSTRGRADTQYF
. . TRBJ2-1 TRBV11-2 TGTGCCAGCAGCCGCCCGGTCCTGAGTGAGCAGTTCTTC CASSRPVLSEQFF
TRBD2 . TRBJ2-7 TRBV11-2 TGTGCCAGCAGCTTATTTTTTCGCCCAAGGGGGACTAGCGGGAGGGAGGACTACGAGCAGTACTTC CASSLFFRPRGTSGREDYEQYF
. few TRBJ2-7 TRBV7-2 TGTGCCAGCAGCTTAGGGACGGCAGGTAGGGCCTACGAGCAGTACTTC CASSLGTAGRAYEQYF
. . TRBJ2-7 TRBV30 TGTGCCTGGAGTCAAGGGGTTGCCTACGAGCAGTACTTC CAWSQGVAYEQYF
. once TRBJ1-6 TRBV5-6 TGTGCCAGCAGCTGGTGGGCCCTGCCTAATTCACCCCTCCACTTT CASSWWALPNSPLHF
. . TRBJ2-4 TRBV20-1 TGCAGTGCTAGAGTGCCGCTAATCAAAAACATTCAGTACTTC CSARVPLIKNIQYF
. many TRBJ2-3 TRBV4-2 TGTGCCAGCAGCCAAGACTTCCAGGCCTATACGCAGTATTTT CASSQDFQAYTQYF
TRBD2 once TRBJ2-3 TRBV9 TGTGCCAGCAAGCGGGAGATCGACTCAGATACGCAGTATTTT CASKREIDSDTQYF
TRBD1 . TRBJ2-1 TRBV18 TGTGCCAGCTCACCACCGGGACAGCGGACGCGCAATGAGCAGTTCTTC CASSPPGQRTRNEQFF
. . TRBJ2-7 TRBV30 TGTGCCTGGGCCAGTCGGTCGTCCTACGAGCAGTACTTC CAWASRSSYEQYF
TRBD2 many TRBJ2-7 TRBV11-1 TGTGCCAGCAGCTTAGGGAGACTAGCGGGAGAGTCCGAGCAGTACTTC CASSLGRLAGESEQYF
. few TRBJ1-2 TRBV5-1 TGCGCCAGCAGCTTGGAAACATGGGGCTCAAGCTATGGCTACACCTTC CASSLETWGSSYGYTF
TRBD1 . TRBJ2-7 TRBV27 TGTGCCAGCAGGCCTTGGGACAGGGGTCGGGAGCAGTACTTC CASRPWDRGREQYF